Listed here are 19 T cell receptor beta chains from one sample, sequenced in a study of shared clonotypes between healthy human individuals. Profiled with immunoSEQ multiplex PCR; TCRdb holds only in-frame clones, not every one. The sample lists roughly 1.5 million clones, approximately 98% occurring once. Sequenced: naive CD4+ T cells sorted from blood. Subset specified: CD45RA+ positively selected. Receptor source: a man aged 30 to 39 in good health.

This clone was recorded once. The V call is TRBV19, the J call TRBJ1-2; D might be TRBD1 (6 bases). The germline V gene has CDR1 LNHDA and CDR2 SQIVND (reference sequence). This CDR3 region has 13 residues. Trimming removed 6 bases from V and 4 bases from J, with 12 bases in between. The DNA for the CDR3 is TGTGCCAGTAGGTTTGGACAGACCTATGGCTACACCTTC. Protein sequence: CASRFGQTYGYTF. The full variable domain, rest sourced from reference TRBV19 and TRBJ1-2, is DGGITQSPKYLFRKEGQNVTLSCEQNLNHDAMYWYRQDPGQGLRLIYYSQIVNDFQKGDIAEGYSVSREKKESFPLTVTSAQKNPTAFYLCASRFGQTYGYTFGSGTRLTVV.

The V and J genes are TRBV19 and TRBJ2-4; D unresolved. With 8 bases removed from V and 4 bases from J, the gap between germline ends came to 6 bases. The CDR3 is 11 amino acids. Germline assignment: CDR1 LNHDA and CDR2 SQIVND (reference sequence). CDR3 bases: TGTGCCAGTTCCGAAAAAAACATTCAGTACTTC. This gives the protein CASSEKNIQYF.

The rearrangement links TRBV7-2 to TRBJ2-1; D possibly uses TRBD1 or TRBD2 (5 bases each). CDR3 length: 17 amino acids. The V and J ends lost 0 bases and 0 bases respectively, with 12 bases between them. Germline V gives CDR1 SGHTA, CDR2 FQGNSA. This CDR3 is CASSLAGDRSSYNEQFF. The CDR3 DNA is TGTGCCAGCAGCTTAGCAGGGGACCGGAGCTCCTACAATGAGCAGTTCTTC.

This clone was recorded once. The chain employs TRBV5-1 and TRBJ2-3, with 9 bases matching TRBD2. The V segment lost 5 bases and the J segment 6 bases; nucleotides outside the gene matches: 13. Germline V gene data show CDR1 as SGHRS and CDR2 as YFSETQ. This CDR3 spans 16 amino acids. In DNA, the CDR3 is TGCGCCAGCAGAGCCTTTGGGCGGGAGGGCCTTGATACGCAGTATTTT. It specifies CASRAFGREGLDTQYF.

The chain carries TRBV28 and TRBJ2-7; 9 positions match TRBD2. Losses at the gene ends were 8 bases for V and 4 bases for J; bases not matched to a gene: 6. The CDR3 consists of 13 residues. Germline values: CDR1 MDHEN, CDR2 SYDVKM. The CDR3 coding sequence is TGTGCCAGCGGGACTAGCCCTGTATACGAGCAGTACTTC. It is translated as CASGTSPVYEQYF. Using reference TRBV28 and TRBJ2-7 for the parts outside the CDR3, the full variable domain is DVKVTQSSRYLVKRTGEKVFLECVQDMDHENMFWYRQDPGLGLRLIYFSYDVKMKEKGDIPEGYSVSREKKERFSLILESASTNQTSMYLCASGTSPVYEQYFGPGTRLTVT.

This chain uses TRBV19 with TRBJ2-2, with D perhaps matching TRBD2 (5 bases). Trimming took off 5 bases at V and 4 bases at J, with 14 bases between the two ends. The germline CDR1 and CDR2 sequences are LNHDA and SQIVND (reference sequence). The length of the CDR3 is 15 residues. The CDR3: CASSALAEVTGELFF. The CDR3 nucleotides read TGTGCCAGTAGTGCATTGGCGGAGGTCACCGGGGAGCTGTTTTTT.

The chain carries TRBV30 and TRBJ2-7; perhaps D is TRBD1 or TRBD2 (5 bases each). The ends were cut back, 4 bases at V and 5 bases at J, with 9 bases in the middle. In germline, CDR1 is GTSNPN, CDR2 SVGIG (reference sequence). This CDR3 contains 11 residues. This CDR3 reads CAWMGRDEQYF. DNA of the CDR3: TGTGCCTGGATGGGACGGGACGAGCAGTACTTC. The whole variable domain, filled in from reference TRBV30 and TRBJ2-7, reads SQTIHQWPATLVQPVGSPLSLECTVEGTSNPNLYWYRQAAGRGLQLLFYSVGIGQISSEVPQNLSASRPQDRQFILSSKKLLLSDSGFYLCAWMGRDEQYFGPGTRLTVT.

This chain uses TRBV5-1 with TRBJ2-1; 9 bases match TRBD1. From germline, CDR1 is SGHRS and CDR2 YFSETQ. The CDR3 is 20 amino acids. V lost 0 bases and J lost 3; bases outside the gene matches: 16. In nucleotides, the CDR3 is TGCGCCAGCAGCTTGGCACCGGGACAGGGAGCTGCTCCCCTCTACAATGAGCAGTTCTTC. This codes for CASSLAPGQGAAPLYNEQFF. Filled out from reference TRBV5-1 and TRBJ2-1, the complete variable domain reads KAGVTQTPRYLIKTRGQQVTLSCSPISGHRSVSWYQQTPGQGLQFLFEYFSETQRNKGNFPGRFSGRQFSNSRSEMNVSTLELGDSALYLCASSLAPGQGAAPLYNEQFFGPGTRLTVL.

The chain links TRBV14 to TRBJ2-1, with 11 bases lining up with TRBD2. Unmatched junction bases numbered 6, after V lost 4 bases and J lost 1 base. Germline CDR1 is SGHDN and CDR2 is FVKESK. This CDR3 is built from 17 residues. The CDR3 sequence: CASSPTSGVPSYNEQFF. Written as DNA, the CDR3 is TGTGCCAGCAGCCCGACTAGCGGGGTCCCTTCCTACAATGAGCAGTTCTTC.

The chain recombines TRBV7-2 with TRBJ2-1; 9 bases match TRBD2. The junction had 9 bases not matched to a gene; V was cut back by 3 bases and J by 9 bases. The germline gives CDR1 SGHTA, CDR2 FQGNSA. CDR3 length: 15 amino acids. CDR3 DNA: TGTGCCAGCAGCTTTGGCCTAGCGGGGAGAGTTGAGCAGTTCTTC. Translation gives CASSFGLAGRVEQFF.

The J gene is TRBJ2-1, the V gene TRBV28; no reliable D call. The CDR3 runs to 12 residues. Looked up from germline, CDR1 is MDHEN and CDR2 is SYDVKM. Trimming cost V 3 bases and J 8 bases, with 8 bases left between them. CDR3 DNA: TGTGCCAGCAGTTTGGGTGTCTATGAGCAGTTCTTC. It specifies CASSLGVYEQFF.

A note on this clone: The same CDR3 also results from other DNA sequences found in this sample. This chain joins TRBV9 and TRBJ1-2, with D uncertain. The V end was cut by 0 bases, the J end by 2 bases, with 5 bases between. The CDR3 totals 13 residues. Per germline, CDR1 SGDLS and CDR2 YYNGEE. The CDR3 bases are TGTGCCAGCAGCGTAGGAAGCAACTATGGCTACACCTTC. Amino acid sequence: CASSVGSNYGYTF.

The chain uses TRBV30 and TRBJ2-5, with a weak D call TRBD1 (5 bases). In germline, CDR1 is GTSNPN, CDR2 SVGIG (reference sequence). This CDR3 spans 11 amino acids. Trimming removed 3 bases at V and 3 bases at J, with 5 bases between. CDR3 sequence reads: CAWRTEETQYF. The CDR3 DNA reads TGTGCCTGGAGGACAGAAGAGACCCAGTACTTC. The entire variable domain, with the rest obtained from reference TRBV30 and TRBJ2-5, is as follows: SQTIHQWPATLVQPVGSPLSLECTVEGTSNPNLYWYRQAAGRGLQLLFYSVGIGQISSEVPQNLSASRPQDRQFILSSKKLLLSDSGFYLCAWRTEETQYFGPGTRLLVL.

Note on this clone: Distinct nucleotide sequences in the sample also encode this CDR3. The chain recombines TRBV5-1 with TRBJ2-7; 9 bases match TRBD2. The CDR3 covers 15 residues. Germline V gives CDR1 SGHRS, CDR2 YFSETQ. V shed 0 bases and J 4 bases; nucleotides not matched to a gene: 5. The CDR3: CASSLGSGSSYEQYF. CDR3 DNA: TGCGCCAGCAGCTTGGGTAGCGGGAGCTCGTACGAGCAGTACTTC.

The rearrangement uses TRBV7-9 and TRBJ2-7; 7 bases fit TRBD1. In germline, CDR1 is SEHNR, CDR2 FQNEAQ (reference sequence). The CDR3 contains 14 residues. V shed 5 bases, J shed 1 base, and the junction held 5 bases outside the gene matches. This chain's CDR3 is CASSHWDSSYEQYF. CDR3 DNA sequence: TGTGCCAGCAGCCATTGGGACAGTTCCTACGAGCAGTACTTC.

This chain connects TRBV5-4 to TRBJ1-2; TRBD1 agrees at 7 bases. Trimming removed 4 bases from V and 8 bases from J; junction bases left unmatched: 11. The CDR3 is 14 residues long. CDR1 SGHNT and CDR2 YYREEE come from the germline V gene (reference sequence). The CDR3 protein is CASSLGTALGGYTF. The CDR3 DNA reads TGTGCCAGCAGCCTCGGGACAGCCCTTGGGGGCTACACCTTC.

The chain carries TRBV5-6 and TRBJ1-3; D may be TRBD1 (5 bases). Germline-derived CDR1 and CDR2 are SGHDT and YYEEEE. The CDR3 sequence is 16 residues long. The ends were cut back, 2 bases at V and 3 bases at J, with 15 bases in the middle. The CDR3 region is CASSFRGVHSGNTIYF. The CDR3 nucleotides read TGTGCCAGCAGCTTCCGGGGGGTTCATAGTGGAAACACCATATATTTT.

The J gene is TRBJ2-3, the V gene TRBV7-7; unclear D gene. Germline CDR1 reads SSHAT; CDR2 reads FNYEAQ (reference sequence). This CDR3 has 13 amino acids. Between the trimmed V and J ends, which lost 0 bases and 6 bases, there was a span of 7 bases. In DNA, the CDR3 is TGTGCCAGCAGCTTAGCGTTTGGGGATACGCAGTATTTT. It codes for CASSLAFGDTQYF. Drawing the rest from reference TRBV7-7 and TRBJ2-3, the complete variable domain is GAGVSQSPRYKVTKRGQDVTLRCDPISSHATLYWYQQALGQGPEFLTYFNYEAQPDKSGLPSDRFSAERPEGSISTLTIQRTEQRDSAMYRCASSLAFGDTQYFGPGTRLTVL.

This clone was picked up a small number of times. The chain employs TRBV7-8 and TRBJ2-1, with 10 bases aligning to TRBD2. The V gene end was trimmed by 2 bases and the J gene end by 4 bases; junction bases not matched to a gene: 5. Germline V gene data show CDR1 as SGHVS and CDR2 as FQNEAQ. The CDR3 consists of 16 residues. The CDR3 reads CASSLTGLAVYNEQFF. The CDR3 DNA follows: TGTGCCAGCAGCTTAACTGGACTAGCGGTATACAATGAGCAGTTCTTC.